One sample yielded the 27 T cell receptor beta chains listed below, sequenced in a study of spatial heterogeneity in lung cancer. The time point: sample taken at primary tumor resection. The study sequenced unsorted whole RNA from tumor, nontumor lung or frozen PBMC. Using its own MiXCR run on the 5' RACE reads, TCRdb lists one record per CDR3 protein. The top ten clones hold approximately 15% of a sample with 5,400 or so distinct CDR3 sequences, around 28% of them seen once. The sequenced sample was PBMCs, obtained at surgery. These receptors were taken from a male donor with early-stage non-small cell lung cancer.

The J gene is TRBJ2-3, the V gene TRBV28, with D perhaps TRBD1 (6 bases). The CDR3 is 15 residues long. The germline V gene encodes CDR1 MDHEN and CDR2 SYDVKM. V lost 5 bases to trimming and J lost 0 bases, with 12 bases between them. CDR3 sequence: CASSADSPSTDTQYF. The CDR3 DNA reads TGTGCCAGCAGTGCGGACAGTCCCAGCACAGATACGCAGTATTTT.

This clonotype is medium-sized in the sample. J is TRBJ2-2 and V is TRBV4-1, with 12 bases aligning to TRBD2. The CDR3 sequence is 16 residues long. The ends lost 4 bases at V and 7 bases at J; junction bases unmatched: 7. From germline, CDR1 is MGHRA and CDR2 YSYEKL. For the CDR3, the DNA is TGCGCCAGCAGCCCCGGACTAGCGGGAAAGGTCGGGGAGCTGTTTTTT. Its protein is CASSPGLAGKVGELFF.

V and J are TRBV11-3 and TRBJ2-2, with D perhaps TRBD1 or TRBD2 (5 bases each). V dropped 4 bases and J dropped 1 base, with 10 bases sitting between them. The CDR3 length is 15 residues. Looked up from germline, CDR1 is SGHNT and CDR2 is YENEEA. DNA of the CDR3: TGTGCCAGCAGCTATAGAGGGGAGAACACCGGGGAGCTGTTTTTT. This translates into CASSYRGENTGELFF.

By sample fraction, this clonotype is medium-sized. This sequence joins TRBV28 and TRBJ1-2; 7 bases line up with TRBD1. Germline CDR1 is MDHEN and CDR2 is SYDVKM. The CDR3 contains 13 residues. V was pared by 10 bases and J by 3 bases, with 8 bases of the junction left unmatched. In nucleotides, the CDR3 is TGTGCCACCAAACACAGGGGTGACTATGGCTACACCTTC. Encoded protein: CATKHRGDYGYTF.

The chain couples TRBV15 to TRBJ2-2, with 7 bases that match TRBD1. Germline V gene data show CDR1 as LNHNV and CDR2 as YYDKDF (reference sequence). V lost 4 bases and J lost 2; bases outside the gene matches: 7. The CDR3 has 16 amino acids. CDR3 sequence (DNA): TGTGCCACCAGCACCCAGACAGGGATCAACACCGGGGAGCTGTTTTTT. Amino acids: CATSTQTGINTGELFF.

The chain has TRBV5-6 and TRBJ2-7; 8 bases are a match to TRBD1. The CDR3 is made up of 15 amino acids. Germline lookup yields CDR1 SGHDT and CDR2 YYEEEE. The V segment lost 3 bases and the J segment 4 bases; nucleotides outside the gene matches: 9. The CDR3 protein is CASSSDRVLWYEQYF. CDR3 coding DNA: TGTGCCAGCAGCTCGGACAGGGTCCTTTGGTACGAGCAGTACTTC. The whole variable domain, remainder taken from reference TRBV5-6 and TRBJ2-7, is DAGVTQSPTHLIKTRGQQVTLRCSPKSGHDTVSWYQQALGQGPQFIFQYYEEEERQRGNFPDRFSGHQFPNYSSELNVNALLLGDSALYLCASSSDRVLWYEQYFGPGTRLTVT.

Within the sample, this clonotype is medium-sized (0.01 to 0.1%). J is TRBJ1-5 and V is TRBV11-2; D gene unclear. Trimming took 0 bases from V and 4 from J, leaving 4 bases between them. Germline values: CDR1 SGHAT, CDR2 FQNNGV. This CDR3 region has 13 residues. Written as DNA, the CDR3 is TGTGCCAGCAGCTTAGATCGGAATCAGCCCCAGCATTTT. Its protein product is CASSLDRNQPQHF.

The rearrangement links TRBV10-3 to TRBJ1-5; D remains unclear. This CDR3 is 15 amino acids long. Germline CDR1 ENHRY, CDR2 SYGVKD. V lost 3 bases and J 1 base, leaving 10 bases between the germline ends. The CDR3 sequence: CAISERAVSNQPQHF. CDR3 coding DNA: TGTGCCATCAGTGAAAGGGCAGTAAGCAATCAGCCCCAGCATTTT.

The rearrangement links TRBV7-9 to TRBJ2-3; D ambiguous. V was shortened by 1 base and J by 4 bases, with 12 bases between the two germline ends. The CDR3 has 15 amino acids. Germline-derived CDR1 and CDR2 are SEHNR and FQNEAQ (reference sequence). CDR3 residues: CASSLDWSSADTQYF. In DNA form, the CDR3 reads TGTGCCAGCAGCTTAGATTGGAGCAGCGCAGATACGCAGTATTTT.

By its share, this clonotype is medium-sized. V usage is TRBV5-1 and J usage is TRBJ1-2; D may be TRBD1 (6 bases). The CDR3 has 17 residues. In germline, CDR1 is SGHRS, CDR2 YFSETQ. V shed 0 bases and J shed 5 bases, with 20 bases lying between them. CDR3 bases: TGCGCCAGCAGCTTGGATGGTACCAGGGGCGCCGGTTATGGCTACACCTTC. It is translated as CASSLDGTRGAGYGYTF.

This clonotype qualifies as medium-sized. V and J are TRBV7-3 and TRBJ2-2; D is unresolved. Per the germline V gene, CDR1 is SGHTA and CDR2 is FQGTGA. The CDR3 is 13 residues long. Trimming removed 5 bases from V and 6 bases from J, with 10 bases in between. In DNA form, the CDR3 reads TGTGCCAGCAGCCTCCCTGGCGCCGGGGAGCTGTTTTTT. Encoded protein: CASSLPGAGELFF.

The table lists this clonotype with a few counts. The V call is TRBV20-1, the J call TRBJ2-3; D is uncertain. The germline CDR1 and CDR2 sequences are DFQATT and SNEGSKA (reference sequence). The V gene lost 0 bases and the J gene lost 4 bases, with 11 bases spanning the gap. This CDR3 spans 14 amino acids. The CDR3 loop reads CSARDGHRADTQYF. The CDR3 nucleotides read TGCAGTGCTAGAGATGGGCATCGGGCAGATACGCAGTATTTT.

This clonotype is labeled as medium-sized. The V call is TRBV19, the J call TRBJ2-7; 9 positions agree with TRBD1. The CDR3 is made up of 15 amino acids. J was trimmed by 4 bases and V by 4 bases; bases with no gene match: 8. CDR1 and CDR2 from the germline V gene are LNHDA and SQIVND (reference sequence). DNA of the CDR3: TGTGCCAGTAGTAAGGACAGGGGACTTCGATACGAGCAGTACTTC. This gives the protein CASSKDRGLRYEQYF. The variable domain in full, completed from reference TRBV19 and TRBJ2-7, reads DGGITQSPKYLFRKEGQNVTLSCEQNLNHDAMYWYRQDPGQGLRLIYYSQIVNDFQKGDIAEGYSVSREKKESFPLTVTSAQKNPTAFYLCASSKDRGLRYEQYFGPGTRLTVT.

The sample holds a few counts of this clonotype. The rearrangement uses TRBV12-3 or TRBV12-4 and TRBJ2-7; D remains ambiguous. V was pared by 5 bases and J by 7 bases, with 15 bases between. This CDR3 region has 13 residues. The DNA for the CDR3 is TGTGCCAGCAGTCCACAACCGGGCCTGGAGCAGTACTTC. As protein: CASSPQPGLEQYF.

The genes are TRBV7-8 and TRBJ2-5, with a tentative D call TRBD1 (5 bases). V lost 5 bases and J 6 bases, leaving 25 bases between the germline ends. The CDR3 has 17 residues. In germline, CDR1 is SGHVS, CDR2 FQNEAQ. The CDR3 coding sequence is TGTGCCAGCAGCCAACGAAGGGGTAGCCAGGGTACAAAGACCCAGTACTTC. Protein sequence: CASSQRRGSQGTKTQYF.

This clonotype is labeled medium-sized (0.01 to 0.1%). This rearrangement joins TRBV27 to TRBJ2-7; 8 bases agree with TRBD1. From germline, CDR1 is MNHEY and CDR2 SMNVEV (reference sequence). The CDR3 sequence is 14 residues long. Germline trimming cut 5 bases from V and 3 bases from J; bases unmatched to any gene: 6. The CDR3 protein is CASSPRTGYYEQYF. The CDR3 DNA reads as TGTGCCAGCAGTCCACGGACAGGGTACTACGAGCAGTACTTC.

In this sample, this clonotype is medium-sized. This chain uses TRBV7-2 with TRBJ2-7; D remains ambiguous. With 2 bases removed from V and 3 bases from J, the gap between germline ends came to 8 bases. Germline loops: CDR1 SGHTA, CDR2 FQGNSA. The CDR3 extends over 13 amino acids. In nucleotides, the CDR3 is TGTGCCAGCAGCTTACAAAGAGGCTACGAGCAGTACTTC. Encoded protein: CASSLQRGYEQYF.

Within the sample, this clonotype is medium-sized. The chain is built from TRBV7-3 and TRBJ2-1, with 12 bases lining up with TRBD2. The CDR3 extends over 15 amino acids. Germline V gives CDR1 SGHTA, CDR2 FQGTGA. V lost 5 bases, J lost 8 bases, and 7 bases stayed unmatched. CDR3 sequence (DNA): TGTGCCAGCAGCGATCTAGCGGGAGGGCCTGATGAGCAGTTCTTC. Translation gives CASSDLAGGPDEQFF.

This clonotype rates as medium-sized. The chain is built from TRBV19 and TRBJ2-7; TRBD1 matches at 8 bases. This CDR3 region has 15 residues. From germline, CDR1 is LNHDA and CDR2 SQIVND (reference sequence). Trimming cost V 2 bases and J 3 bases; bases outside gene matches: 6. The CDR3 DNA sequence: TGTGCCAGTAGTATAAAGGGACAGGCAGTCTACGAGCAGTACTTC. As protein: CASSIKGQAVYEQYF.

By share, this clonotype counts as medium-sized. The rearrangement uses TRBV9 and TRBJ1-2; D is ambiguous. Germline values: CDR1 SGDLS, CDR2 YYNGEE. This CDR3 is built from 15 residues. Trimming shortened V by 4 bases and J by 5 bases, and 18 bases separated the two germline ends. This CDR3 reads CASSSSGRPRYGYTF. The CDR3 region has the DNA TGTGCCAGCAGCTCTTCGGGTCGACCTCGTTATGGCTACACCTTC.

By share of the sample, this clonotype is medium-sized (0.01 to 0.1%). The V and J genes are TRBV15 and TRBJ1-5; no clear D. Germline CDR1 and CDR2: LNHNV and YYDKDF (reference sequence). The CDR3 is 18 residues long. With 0 bases removed from V and 4 bases from J, the gap between germline ends came to 19 bases. In nucleotides, the CDR3 is TGTGCCACCAGCAGAGATATTTATATATCGGTACGGAATCAGCCCCAGCATTTT. This gives the protein CATSRDIYISVRNQPQHF.

The V and J genes are TRBV4-3 and TRBJ2-7; D gene ambiguous. Germline loops: CDR1 LGHNA, CDR2 YSLEER. The CDR3 is made up of 15 amino acids. V dropped 4 bases and J dropped 1 base, with 14 bases sitting between them. CDR3 region: CASSRSWGGSYEQYF. The CDR3 DNA reads TGCGCCAGCAGCCGGTCGTGGGGTGGATCCTACGAGCAGTACTTC.

The rearrangement links TRBV7-9 to TRBJ2-5; 8 nucleotides line up with TRBD2. CDR3 length: 15 residues. CDR1 SEHNR and CDR2 FQNEAQ come from the germline V gene (reference sequence). V lost 1 base and J lost 4; bases outside the gene matches: 5. In DNA form, the CDR3 reads TGTGCCAGCAGCTTAGGTGGCGGGAGGTTAGAGACCCAGTACTTC. Translated: CASSLGGGRLETQYF.

This clonotype has only a few counts. The rearrangement joins TRBV5-6 to TRBJ2-2, with D hard to call. This CDR3 has 15 residues. Germline-derived CDR1 and CDR2 are SGHDT and YYEEEE. V lost 0 bases, J lost 1 base, and 7 bases lay in between. The CDR3: CASSLAGRNTGELFF. CDR3 nucleotides: TGTGCCAGCAGCTTGGCCGGAAGGAACACCGGGGAGCTGTTTTTT.

The CDR3 is CASSLTGELEQYF. In nucleotides, the CDR3 is TGCGCCAGCAGCTTGACAGGGGAACTCGAGCAGTACTTC. This chain joins TRBV5-1 and TRBJ2-7; the match to TRBD1 covers 7 bases. Germline V gene data show CDR1 as SGHRS and CDR2 as YFSETQ. The ends lost 1 base at V and 6 bases at J; junction bases unmatched: 4. The CDR3 has 13 amino acids.

By frequency in the sample, this clonotype is medium-sized (0.01 to 0.1%). The CDR3 DNA is TGTGCCAGCAGATCTTATGATGAGCAGTTCTTC. Residues: CASRSYDEQFF. This rearrangement joins TRBV7-9 to TRBJ2-1; D remains ambiguous. The CDR3 contains 11 residues. V was cut by 6 bases and J by 8 bases, with 8 bases left in between. The germline CDR1 and CDR2 sequences are SEHNR and FQNEAQ (reference sequence).

This clonotype is medium-sized in the sample. The J gene is TRBJ1-4, the V gene TRBV28; TRBD1 matches 8 bases. The J segment lost 0 bases and the V segment lost 5 bases, leaving 8 bases of the junction unmatched. The CDR3 totals 17 residues. Germline loops: CDR1 MDHEN, CDR2 SYDVKM. The CDR3 protein is CASSRDRGEATNEKLFF. CDR3 DNA sequence: TGTGCCAGCAGTCGTGACAGGGGAGAGGCAACTAATGAAAAACTGTTTTTT.